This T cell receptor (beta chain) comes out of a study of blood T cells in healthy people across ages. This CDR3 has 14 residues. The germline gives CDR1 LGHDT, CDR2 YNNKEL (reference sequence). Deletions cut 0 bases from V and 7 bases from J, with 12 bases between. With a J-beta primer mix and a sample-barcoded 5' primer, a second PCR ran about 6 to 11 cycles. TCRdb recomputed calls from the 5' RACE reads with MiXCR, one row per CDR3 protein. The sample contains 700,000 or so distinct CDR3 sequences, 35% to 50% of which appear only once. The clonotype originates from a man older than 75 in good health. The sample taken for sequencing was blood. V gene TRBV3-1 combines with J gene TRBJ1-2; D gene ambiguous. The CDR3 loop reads CASSQDEGSGGYTF. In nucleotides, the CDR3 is TGTGCCAGCAGCCAAGACGAGGGCTCGGGTGGCTACACCTTC. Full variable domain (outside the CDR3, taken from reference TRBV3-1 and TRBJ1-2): DTAVSQTPKYLVTQMGNDKSIKCEQNLGHDTMYWYKQDSKKFLKIMFSYNNKELIINETVPNRFSPKSPDKAHLNLHINSLELGDSAVYFCASSQDEGSGGYTFGSGTRLTVV.